A single sample gave rise to the 14 T cell receptor beta chains below, sequenced in a study of T cell repertoires in cytomegalovirus infection. TCRdb passed the reads through MiXCR, listing each CDR3 protein once. The sample has approximately 750,000 distinct CDR3 sequences; approximately 40% are singletons. Sequenced: PBMCs. The receptors derive from a human donor in good health (CMV status not recorded). Some clones in this sample may be carry-over from other donors' samples.

The CDR3 region is CAIRGTGWGTEAFF. CDR3 in DNA: TGTGCCATCAGGGGGACAGGGTGGGGAACTGAAGCTTTCTTT. The gene calls are TRBV10-3 and TRBJ1-1; 9 nucleotides match TRBD1. Germline V gives CDR1 ENHRY, CDR2 SYGVKD. Germline trimming cut 6 bases from V and 5 bases from J; bases unmatched to any gene: 7. The CDR3 has 14 amino acids.

V is TRBV28 and J is TRBJ1-2; TRBD1 matches 9 bases. This CDR3 has 16 amino acids. The V gene's germline CDR1 is MDHEN and CDR2 SYDVKM. With V trimmed by 2 bases and J by 3 bases, 7 bases remained unmatched. CDR3 sequence: CASSLEFGTGHYGYTF. CDR3 coding DNA: TGTGCCAGCAGTTTAGAGTTTGGGACAGGGCACTATGGCTACACCTTC.

The gene calls are TRBV11-2 and TRBJ1-3; D is possibly TRBD1 (6 bases). V lost 5 bases to trimming and J lost 2 bases, with 22 bases between them. This CDR3 has 18 residues. Germline V gene data show CDR1 as SGHAT and CDR2 as FQNNGV. The CDR3 bases are TGTGCCAGCAGCCCGTTCCCACAACAGGGAAACACTGGAAACACCATATATTTT. This codes for CASSPFPQQGNTGNTIYF.

This clonotype has more than one count but fewer than ten. This chain joins TRBV5-6 and TRBJ2-5; TRBD2 is a possible D gene (5 bases). Looked up from germline, CDR1 is SGHDT and CDR2 is YYEEEE. CDR3 size: 13 residues. Deletions cut 7 bases from V and 3 bases from J, with 13 bases between. This CDR3 reads CASFPREEETQYF. CDR3 sequence (DNA): TGTGCCAGCTTCCCACGGGAAGAAGAGACCCAGTACTTC.

This clonotype was seen a few times. CDR3 protein: CASRRDGGRDETQYF. In nucleotides, the CDR3 is TGCGCCAGCAGGCGCGATGGGGGGCGCGATGAGACCCAGTACTTC. The chain couples TRBV5-1 to TRBJ2-5, with D perhaps being TRBD1 or TRBD2 (6 bases each). The V gene lost 5 bases and the J gene lost 5 bases, with 19 bases spanning the gap. This CDR3 is 15 amino acids long. Per the germline V gene, CDR1 is SGHRS and CDR2 is YFSETQ.

J is TRBJ2-7 and V is TRBV10-1; no definite D call. V lost 4 bases and J 7 bases, leaving 11 bases between the germline ends. Per the germline V gene, CDR1 is WNHNN and CDR2 is SYGVQD (reference sequence). There are 12 residues in the CDR3. This chain's CDR3 is CASSAGVSEQYF. The CDR3 bases are TGCGCCAGCAGTGCTGGGGTTTCGGAGCAGTACTTC.

The chain combines TRBV28 with TRBJ1-1; D not resolved. V was pared by 6 bases and J by 2 bases, with 16 bases between. The length of the CDR3 is 15 residues. Germline-derived CDR1 and CDR2 are MDHEN and SYDVKM. The CDR3 sequence is CASSRRRAGNTEAFF. CDR3 DNA: TGTGCCAGCAGCCGGAGGAGGGCAGGAAACACTGAAGCTTTCTTT.

This chain connects TRBV5-4 to TRBJ2-1, with D possibly TRBD1 on 6 matching bases. The CDR3 runs 17 residues. Germline lookup yields CDR1 SGHNT and CDR2 YYREEE (reference sequence). The V end was cut by 2 bases, the J end by 4 bases, with 19 bases between. Written as DNA, the CDR3 is TGTGCCAGCAGCTTAAGAGGGGGAGCGCTCCCTTACAATGAGCAGTTCTTC. Its protein is CASSLRGGALPYNEQFF.

CDR3 in amino acids: CASSGRGPTTNEKLFF. The CDR3, as DNA: TGTGCCAGCAGTGGCAGGGGGCCTACAACTAATGAAAAACTGTTTTTT. The J gene is TRBJ1-4, the V gene TRBV6-5; TRBD1 agrees at 8 bases. CDR1 and CDR2 (germline): MNHEY, SVGAGI. The CDR3 extends over 16 amino acids. Unmatched junction bases numbered 5, after V lost 5 bases and J lost 0 bases.

This clonotype was recorded many times. V and J are TRBV28 and TRBJ1-5; TRBD1 matches at 9 bases. The CDR3 runs to 15 residues. With V trimmed by 6 bases and J by 6 bases, 9 bases remained unmatched. The germline V gene has CDR1 MDHEN and CDR2 SYDVKM. CDR3 DNA: TGTGCCAGCAGAACCGGGACAGGGTCTGGTCAGCCCCAGCATTTT. Translated: CASRTGTGSGQPQHF.

This clonotype has a count of ten or more. The chain links TRBV7-6 to TRBJ1-1; no definite D call. CDR3 length equals 13 residues. V lost 3 bases to trimming and J lost 1 base, with 6 bases between them. Germline V CDR1 and CDR2: SGHVS, FNYEAQ. The CDR3 loop reads CASSFYGNTEAFF. The CDR3 nucleotides are TGTGCCAGCAGCTTCTACGGGAACACTGAAGCTTTCTTT. Complete variable domain (other parts from reference TRBV7-6 and TRBJ1-1): GAGVSQSPRYKVTKRGQDVALRCDPISGHVSLYWYRQALGQGPEFLTYFNYEAQQDKSGLPNDRFSAERPEGSISTLTIQRTEQRDSAMYRCASSFYGNTEAFFGQGTRLTVV.

In its sample, this clonotype was seen a few times. The V call is TRBV20-1, the J call TRBJ1-5; D might be TRBD1 (5 bases). Germline loops: CDR1 DFQATT, CDR2 SNEGSKA (reference sequence). The CDR3 contains 16 residues. V was trimmed by 0 bases and J by 1 base, leaving 13 bases between them. CDR3 loop: CSARDLTGGSNQPQHF. In DNA form, the CDR3 reads TGCAGTGCTAGAGATCTCACCGGGGGGAGCAATCAGCCCCAGCATTTT.

V usage is TRBV28 and J usage is TRBJ1-1, with D possibly TRBD1 on 5 matching bases. There are 14 residues in the CDR3. V dropped 7 bases and J dropped 3 bases, with 15 bases sitting between them. Germline-derived CDR1 and CDR2 are MDHEN and SYDVKM. The CDR3 DNA is TGTGCCAGCACCCTGCCTGGGGGACACACTGAAGCTTTCTTT. Translated: CASTLPGGHTEAFF.

Details on this clonotype: A much larger clonotype is one base distant, so this may be a read error. The missing conserved phenylalanine or tryptophan at the end of this CDR3 makes a read error likely. The CDR3 coding sequence is TGTGCCAGCGGCCAGACAGGGTTCGGGTCCTACGAGCAGTACTTA. Translated, it gives CASGQTGFGSYEQYL. The rearrangement joins TRBV7-8 to TRBJ2-7, with 7 positions matching TRBD1. The CDR3 consists of 15 residues. The germline V gene has CDR1 SGHVS and CDR2 FQNEAQ. J gave up 1 base and V 8 bases, and 11 bases lay outside the gene matches.